Listed below are T cell receptor beta chains from one sample, sequenced in a study of metastatic and nonmetastatic thyroid tumors. From the PCR reads, TCRdb re-called clones with MiXCR. The repertoire holds some 14,000 clones, with 34% as singletons. The material sequenced was tumor tissue. The origin of the receptors is a male donor with papillary thyroid cancer or a benign thyroid nodule (not recorded which). Some clones in this sample may be carry-over from other donors' samples. CDR3s include the opening cysteine and the closing phenylalanine or tryptophan. The order of the fields is clone size, J gene, V gene, D gene, CDR3 protein, CDR3 DNA. D genes are given only for firm matches. For some rows the clone size is stated as once, few or many, or as a class when expanded; others skip it.

. | TRBJ1-2 | TRBV20-1 | TRBD1 | CSARDDRGNYGYTF | TGCAGTGCTAGAGACGACAGGGGAAACTATGGCTACACCTTC
medium-sized | TRBJ1-6 | TRBV20-1 | . | CSARDQVTGTNSPLHF | TGCAGTGCTAGAGATCAGGTGACGGGTACAAATTCACCCCTCCACTTT
medium-sized | TRBJ1-2 | TRBV7-2 | TRBD1 | CASRRDSYYGYTF | TGTGCCAGCAGGCGGGACAGCTACTATGGCTACACCTTC
many | TRBJ1-5 | TRBV24-1 | TRBD1 | CATSRQGGGNQPQHF | TGTGCCACCAGCCGACAGGGGGGTGGCAATCAGCCCCAGCATTTT
. | TRBJ2-2 | TRBV30 | . | CAWTSDANTGWLFF | TGTGCCTGGACTTCAGATGCGAACACCGGGTGGCTGTTTTTT
few | TRBJ2-3 | TRBV6-5 | TRBD1 | CASSYSPGQGTDTQYF | TGTGCCAGCAGTTACTCGCCGGGACAGGGCACAGATACGCAGTATTTT
many | TRBJ1-2 | TRBV20-1 | TRBD1 | CSASTGVGYGYTF | TGCAGTGCCAGTACAGGGGTAGGCTATGGCTACACCTTC
many | TRBJ2-2 | TRBV2 | . | CASSEESDTGELFF | TGTGCCAGCAGTGAAGAGTCAGACACCGGGGAGCTGTTTTTT
many | TRBJ2-2 | TRBV4-1 | . | CASTERSQDTGGLFF | TGCGCCAGCACAGAGAGATCCCAGGACACCGGGGGGCTGTTTTTT
many | TRBJ2-1 | TRBV20-1 | . | CSARTQRPEQFF | TGCAGTGCTAGAACCCAGCGACCCGAGCAGTTCTTC
medium-sized | TRBJ2-7 | TRBV6-1 | . | CASSLSSGTAGRSGQYF | TGTGCCAGCAGTCTCTCCTCCGGGACTGCCGGTAGATCCGGGCAGTACTTC
many | TRBJ2-5 | TRBV4-2 | TRBD1 | CASSPGQGLGETQYF | TGTGCCAGCAGCCCGGGACAGGGGTTAGGGGAGACCCAGTACTTC
. | TRBJ1-1 | TRBV5-1 | . | CASSLIDMNTEAFF | TGCGCCAGCAGCTTGATCGATATGAACACTGAAGCTTTCTTT
. | TRBJ2-3 | TRBV7-7 | TRBD2 | CASSLGLAGGPDTQYF | TGTGCTAGCAGCTTAGGACTAGCGGGAGGGCCGGATACGCAGTATTTT
many | TRBJ1-5 | TRBV19 | TRBD1 | CASREQGAGNQPQHF | TGTGCCAGTAGAGAACAGGGGGCCGGCAATCAGCCCCAGCATTTT
. | TRBJ2-7 | TRBV28 | TRBD2 | CASSSGTSGSSYEQYF | TGTGCCAGCAGTTCTGGTACTAGCGGGAGCTCCTACGAGCAGTACTTC
. | TRBJ2-1 | TRBV7-6 | TRBD2 | CASSLDVGREGGNEQFF | TGTGCCAGCAGCTTAGACGTCGGTCGGGAGGGTGGGAATGAGCAGTTCTTC
. | TRBJ1-3 | TRBV11-2 | TRBD1 | CASSGGQGANVGNTIYF | TGTGCCAGCAGCGGGGGACAGGGGGCCAACGTTGGAAACACCATATATTTT
. | TRBJ2-7 | TRBV6-4 | . | CASSETYEQYF | TGTGCCAGCAGCGAGACATACGAGCAGTACTTC
few | TRBJ2-1 | TRBV7-9 | . | CASSLNREQFF | TGTGCCAGCAGCTTAAATCGGGAGCAGTTCTTC
many | TRBJ2-7 | TRBV15 | TRBD1 | CATSRHTGGRDEQYF | TGTGCCACCAGCAGGCATACAGGGGGTAGGGACGAGCAGTACTTC
. | TRBJ2-7 | TRBV6-5 | . | CASSSDSSYEQYF | TGTGCCAGCAGTTCGGACAGCTCCTACGAGCAGTACTTC
medium-sized | TRBJ2-3 | TRBV30 | . | CAWSGVREGGGWTQYF | TGTGCCTGGAGTGGGGTACGTGAGGGGGGCGGTTGGACGCAGTATTTT
medium-sized | TRBJ1-3 | TRBV5-1 | . | CASSKRDVDSGNTIYF | TGCGCCAGCAGCAAGCGGGACGTCGACTCTGGAAACACCATATATTTT
many | TRBJ1-1 | TRBV7-9 | . | CASSFRAGGRTEAFF | TGTGCCAGCAGCTTCAGGGCCGGGGGGAGGACTGAAGCTTTCTTT
. | TRBJ2-6 | TRBV20-1 | TRBD1 | CSARRQGSGANVLTF | TGCAGTGCTAGAAGACAGGGAAGTGGGGCCAACGTCCTGACTTTC
. | TRBJ2-7 | TRBV2 | TRBD2 | CASSRGRGGEQYF | TGTGCCAGCTCGCGCGGGAGGGGGGGGGAGCAGTACTTC
. | TRBJ2-7 | TRBV6-1 | . | CASSVEGGIYEQYF | TGTGCCAGCAGTGTGGAAGGAGGTATCTACGAGCAGTACTTC
many | TRBJ2-3 | TRBV19 | TRBD1 | CASSNGDRNTDTQYF | TGTGCCAGTAGTAATGGGGACAGAAACACAGATACGCAGTATTTT
few | TRBJ2-7 | TRBV19 | TRBD1 | CSSSGWTGASYDQYF | TGTTCCAGTAGTGGATGGACAGGGGCCTCCTACGATCAGTACTTC
. | TRBJ2-7 | TRBV6-5 | TRBD2 | CASSYGGLAGGDGQYF | TGTGCCAGCAGTTACGGGGGTTTAGCGGGAGGGGACGGGCAGTACTTC
. | TRBJ2-7 | TRBV27 | TRBD1 | CASSLTGAYEQYF | TGTGCCAGCAGTTTAACAGGGGCCTACGAGCAGTACTTC
. | TRBJ2-7 | TRBV6-2/TRBV6-3 | . | CASSYAITGTPARLSYEQYF | TGTGCCAGCAGTTACGCAATCACCGGGACTCCGGCCCGCCTCTCCTACGAGCAGTACTTC
. | TRBJ2-1 | TRBV11-1 | TRBD2 | CASSRGTSGIYNEQFF | TGTGCCAGCAGCCGCGGGACTAGCGGGATATACAATGAGCAGTTCTTC
many | TRBJ1-5 | TRBV20-1 | TRBD1 | CSARSRVDRGNQPQHF | TGCAGTGCTAGATCCCGAGTGGACAGGGGCAATCAGCCCCAGCATTTT
few | TRBJ1-5 | TRBV7-2 | TRBD1 | CASSLAVQGASGNQPQHF | TGTGCCAGCAGCTTAGCGGTACAGGGGGCAAGTGGCAATCAGCCCCAGCATTTT
many | TRBJ2-3 | TRBV7-3 | . | CASSLGSADTQYF | TGTGCCAGCAGCTTAGGTTCTGCAGATACGCAGTATTTT
few | TRBJ2-7 | TRBV20-1 | . | CSASRARNEQYF | TGCAGTGCTAGCCGGGCCCGCAACGAGCAGTACTTC
. | TRBJ1-1 | TRBV13 | . | CACSFPVDKGGLNTEAFF | TGTGCCTGCAGTTTCCCTGTGGACAAAGGTGGTCTGAACACTGAAGCTTTCTTT